The rows below give T cell receptor beta chains drawn from one sample of a study of blood T cell repertoires in COVID-19. Sequencing used immunoSEQ multiplex PCR; TCRdb keeps in-frame clones, though not all of them. The sample yields approximately 400,000 clones, roughly four fifths seen once. Sequenced input: peripheral blood. Every receptor here comes from a human donor with acute or convalescent COVID-19. The donor label of this sample is uncertain. Both conserved end residues are part of each CDR3. The order of the fields is J gene, clone size, D gene, V gene, CDR3 DNA, CDR3 protein. A D gene is named only where the DNA matches it firmly. A clone size is listed for some rows: how often the clone was seen (once, few, many), or a class if it is expanded.

>TRBJ1-6|NA|TRBD1|TRBV7-6
TGTGCCAGCAGCTTACGGACAGGGACCCTAAATTCACCCCTCCACTTT
CASSLRTGTLNSPLHF
>TRBJ2-4|once|NA|TRBV7-8
TGTGCCAGCAGCTTAAGACAGAAAAACATTCAGTACTTC
CASSLRQKNIQYF
>TRBJ2-7|NA|TRBD1|TRBV7-9
TGTGCCAGCAGCTCCGCCCCTGACAGGGCGACTGACGAGCAGTACTTC
CASSSAPDRATDEQYF
>TRBJ1-2|once|NA|TRBV28
TGTGCCAGCAGACGCGGACAGACGGGTAACTATGGCTACACCTTC
CASRRGQTGNYGYTF
>TRBJ1-4|once|TRBD1|TRBV30
TGTGCCTGGAGTCGGGACAGGGGAGAAAAACTGTTTTTT
CAWSRDRGEKLFF
>TRBJ2-2|NA|TRBD2|TRBV13
TGTGCCAGCAGCTTAACTAGCGGGGCGAACACCGGGGAGCTGTTTTTT
CASSLTSGANTGELFF
>TRBJ2-7|NA|TRBD1|TRBV18
TGTGCCAGCTCAACTCCCGGGACAGTAAGCTTC
CASSTPGTVSF
>TRBJ2-3|NA|NA|TRBV9
TGTGCCAGCAGCGGAGTAATAGATACGCAGTATTTT
CASSGVIDTQYF
>TRBJ2-1|once|TRBD2|TRBV2
TGTGCCAGCAGTGGCTCTAGCGGGAACGATGAGCAGTTCTTC
CASSGSSGNDEQFF
>TRBJ2-1|NA|TRBD2|TRBV7-6
TGTGCCAGCAGCCCTAGGATGGGGACTAGTGATGAGCAGTTCTTC
CASSPRMGTSDEQFF
>TRBJ1-3|NA|NA|TRBV6-6
TGTGCCAGCAGTCCAAGTAAAGGAGGAGCCTCTGGAAACACCATATATTTT
CASSPSKGGASGNTIYF
>TRBJ2-5|NA|NA|TRBV3-1/TRBV3-2
TGTGCCACTAAGGACTATCCAAAAGAGACCCAGTACTTC
CATKDYPKETQYF
>TRBJ1-3|few|NA|TRBV23-1
TGCGCCAGCAGTCAATCGTGCCGGGGGGCGCTTGCTGGAAACACCATATATTTT
CASSQSCRGALAGNTIYF
>TRBJ2-2|few|NA|TRBV5-1
TGCGCCAGCAGCTCCCAAGACGCGGGCACCGGGGAGCTGTTTTTT
CASSSQDAGTGELFF
>TRBJ2-2|NA|TRBD1|TRBV6-5
TGTGCCAGCAACCGGGACAGGGGGACCGGGGAGCTGTTTTTT
CASNRDRGTGELFF
>TRBJ2-1|NA|TRBD1|TRBV7-2
TGTGCCAGCAGCTTAAGTGAATGGGACAGCCTAACGGGACAAAATGAGCAGTTCTTC
CASSLSEWDSLTGQNEQFF
>TRBJ1-1|NA|NA|TRBV7-9
TGTGCCAGCAGCTCGGCAGGGGCCTACACTGAAGCTTTCTTT
CASSSAGAYTEAFF
>TRBJ1-4|NA|NA|TRBV5-4
TGTGCCAGCAGCTTGGACGGAACTAATGAAAAACTGTTTTTT
CASSLDGTNEKLFF
>TRBJ2-7|NA|TRBD1|TRBV27
TGTGCCAGCAGTCTGGACAGGAGCTCCTACGAGCAGTACTTC
CASSLDRSSYEQYF
>TRBJ2-2|NA|TRBD1|TRBV19
TGTGCCAGTAACCGAAAGACAGGGAGTAATTTTGGGGAGCTGTTTTTT
CASNRKTGSNFGELFF
>TRBJ2-1|NA|NA|TRBV6-5
TGTGCCAGCATTAAGGGGGGGAGTTCCTACAATGAGCAGTTCTTC
CASIKGGSSYNEQFF
>TRBJ2-5|NA|NA|TRBV20-1
TGCAGTGCGGAGCGCGAAGAGACCCAGTACTTC
CSAEREETQYF
>TRBJ1-3|once|TRBD1|TRBV6-1
TGTGCCAGCAGTGAATTTTACGAGGGGGCGATCTCTGGAAACACCATATATTTT
CASSEFYEGAISGNTIYF
>TRBJ1-6|NA|TRBD1|TRBV9
TGTGCCAGCAGGACCGGGACAGATAATTCACCCCTCCACTTT
CASRTGTDNSPLHF
>TRBJ1-5|NA|NA|TRBV18
TGTGCCAGCTCACCCGCGGGGGGCAATCAGCCCCAGCATTTT
CASSPAGGNQPQHF
>TRBJ1-5|NA|TRBD1|TRBV3-1/TRBV3-2
TGTGCCAGCAGTAGGGGACAGGGGAGCCAGCCCCAGCATTTT
CASSRGQGSQPQHF
>TRBJ1-2|NA|NA|TRBV30
TGTGCCTGCACCGTGGGCCGGGGCTACACCTTC
CACTVGRGYTF
>TRBJ1-1|once|NA|TRBV5-1
TGCGCCAGCAGCACGGGATCCGGGAGTAAGAACACTGAAGCTTTCTTT
CASSTGSGSKNTEAFF
>TRBJ2-7|once|TRBD1|TRBV11-2
TGTGCCAGCAGCTTATCCCGGACAGGCGAGCAGTACTTC
CASSLSRTGEQYF
>TRBJ2-1|NA|NA|TRBV10-3
TGTGCCATCACCCGTACAGGGAGCTCCTACAATGAGCAGTTCTTC
CAITRTGSSYNEQFF
>TRBJ1-1|NA|NA|TRBV3-1/TRBV3-2
TGTGCCAGCAGCCAAGATGTGCGGGGTACGGCCTTT
CASSQDVRGTAF
>TRBJ2-1|NA|NA|TRBV18
TGTGCCAGCTCACCAAAGGGGGGGTTGACCTACAATGAGCAGTTCTTC
CASSPKGGLTYNEQFF
>TRBJ1-4|NA|NA|TRBV19
TGTGCCAGTAGTATCCGGACAACGCCGATTTTTAATGAAAAACTGTTTTTT
CASSIRTTPIFNEKLFF
>TRBJ2-1|NA|NA|TRBV18
TGTGCCAGCTCAAGTTCGGGTCAGGGCAGCACGGGTGAGCAGTTCTTC
CASSSSGQGSTGEQFF
>TRBJ1-2|NA|NA|TRBV30
TGTGCCTGGACCTTCCAGGGGAACTATGGCTACACCTTC
CAWTFQGNYGYTF
>TRBJ2-7|NA|TRBD1|TRBV10-3
TGTGCCATCAGCTTGACAGGGCAAGTAGCTGGCGAGCAGTACTTC
CAISLTGQVAGEQYF
>TRBJ1-2|NA|TRBD1|TRBV27
TGTGCCAGCAGTGGCACAGGGGTCCAATATGGCTACACCTTC
CASSGTGVQYGYTF
>TRBJ1-1|NA|NA|TRBV3-1/TRBV3-2
TGTGCCAGCAGCCATACCGGGTTTGAAGCTTTCTTT
CASSHTGFEAFF
>TRBJ2-3|NA|TRBD2|TRBV7-9
TGTGCCAGCAGCTTGCGTATCGGACTAGCGGGAGCGGCAGATACGCAGTATTTT
CASSLRIGLAGAADTQYF